These 18 T cell receptor beta chains were all obtained from the same sample, sequenced in a study of blood T cells in healthy people across ages (dated by TCRdb to the mid-2010s). Library creation used 5' RACE. This sample was sequenced with an Illumina HiSeq 2500. The second PCR ran for roughly 7 to 12 cycles and used a J-beta primer mix along with a sample-barcoded 5' primer. TCRdb cleaned the public reads at Q25 with fastp, built clones with MiXCR and kept in-frame beta chains. One record per CDR3 amino acid sequence lists the most common genes and DNA. In all, the sample holds 1.5 million to 2 million distinct CDR3 sequences, and under 30% of those were seen once. 7.7% of the sample is held by the ten biggest clonotypes. The sequenced sample was blood. These receptors all come from a woman under 40 in good health.

Many counts were recorded for this clonotype. J is TRBJ1-2 and V is TRBV28; 7 bases are shared with TRBD1. The length of the CDR3 is 14 residues. V was pared by 6 bases and J by 1 base, with 5 bases of the junction left unmatched. CDR1 MDHEN and CDR2 SYDVKM come from the germline V gene. The CDR3 region has the DNA TGTGCCAGCAGCTGGGGACAGTTTAACTATGGCTACACCTTC. Translated: CASSWGQFNYGYTF.

The V and J genes are TRBV6-6 and TRBJ1-6; D is unresolved. This CDR3 has 14 residues. CDR1 is MNHNY, CDR2 SVGAGI, per germline (reference sequence). Deletions cut 3 bases from V and 6 bases from J, with 9 bases between. CDR3 DNA sequence: TGTGCCAGCAGTTATGGGGTCCGTAATTCACCCCTCCACTTT. Protein sequence: CASSYGVRNSPLHF.

This clonotype was observed a few times. The CDR3 loop reads CASSSPPKEQYF. The CDR3 bases are TGTGCCAGCAGCTCCCCCCCCAAGGAGCAGTACTTC. V gene TRBV7-2 combines with J gene TRBJ2-7; D not certain. Trimming pared 4 bases from V and 7 bases from J, leaving 11 bases between. Germline loops: CDR1 SGHTA, CDR2 FQGNSA. CDR3 length: 12 residues.

This clonotype was found many times. CDR3 loop: CAWSVQHYEQYF. The CDR3 coding sequence is TGTGCCTGGAGTGTTCAGCACTACGAGCAGTACTTC. The chain carries TRBV30 and TRBJ2-7; D ambiguous. Per the germline V gene, CDR1 is GTSNPN and CDR2 is SVGIG (reference sequence). Trimming cost V 0 bases and J 3 bases, with 6 bases left between them. The CDR3 consists of 12 residues.

V and J are TRBV7-2 and TRBJ2-1, with 7 bases matching TRBD1. In germline, CDR1 is SGHTA, CDR2 FQGNSA. The CDR3 has 19 amino acids. V gave up 3 bases and J gave up 10 bases; unmatched junction bases: 24. In DNA form, the CDR3 reads TGTGCCAGCAGCTTTCTCGGGTGGCCCCGCCGACAGGGCGCATACGAGCAGTTCTTC. This encodes CASSFLGWPRRQGAYEQFF.

The chain has TRBV10-3 and TRBJ2-3, with no clear D. The CDR3 has 11 residues. CDR1 is ENHRY and CDR2 is SYGVKD in the germline V gene. Between the trimmed V and J ends, which lost 6 bases and 6 bases, there was a span of 7 bases. CDR3 residues: CAIRATDTQYF. The CDR3 nucleotides are TGTGCCATCAGGGCAACGGATACGCAGTATTTT.

The J gene is TRBJ1-1, the V gene TRBV15; 8 bases map to TRBD1. This CDR3 has 15 residues. Trimming removed 2 bases from V and 5 bases from J; junction bases left unmatched: 7. Germline V gene data show CDR1 as LNHNV and CDR2 as YYDKDF (reference sequence). Written as DNA, the CDR3 is TGTGCCACCAGCAGAAAGGCCCAGGGGGCGACTGAAGCTTTCTTT. Translated, it gives CATSRKAQGATEAFF.

A single count supports this clonotype. One end of the junction fails to match germline, which may point to a read error. This chain links TRBV15 with TRBJ2-7; D may be TRBD1 or TRBD2 (5 bases each). The CDR3 contains 15 residues. Germline V gene data show CDR1 as LNHNV and CDR2 as YYDKDF (reference sequence). In nucleotides, the CDR3 is TGTGCCACCGGCAGGGCCGGGACCGCAGCCTACGAGAAGTACTTC. Translating gives CATGRAGTAAYEKYF.

This chain joins TRBV28 and TRBJ1-5; 8 bases agree with TRBD1. The germline V gene encodes CDR1 MDHEN and CDR2 SYDVKM. The CDR3 totals 21 residues. V was clipped by 6 bases and J by 3 bases; unmatched bases: 25. CDR3 sequence reads: CASSLPSGKFKDRDSNQPQHF. The CDR3 DNA sequence: TGTGCCAGCAGCCTCCCATCGGGGAAGTTCAAGGACAGGGACTCCAATCAGCCCCAGCATTTT.

As for this clonotype: The junction and the germline gene differ at one end; a read error may be behind it. This rearrangement joins TRBV11-2 to TRBJ1-1; 7 positions match TRBD1. The CDR3 is 12 amino acids. Germline CDR1 reads SGHAT; CDR2 reads FQNNGV. The CDR3 DNA follows: TGTGGCAGCAGCTTAGATCGCAGGGGGGCTTTCTTT. Translated: CGSSLDRRGAFF.

This clonotype was seen many times. This sequence joins TRBV12-3 or TRBV12-4 and TRBJ2-3; D gene ambiguous. The CDR3 consists of 14 residues. Trimming cost V 8 bases and J 0 bases, with 12 bases left between them. CDR3 amino acids: CASFFSPSTDTQYF. The CDR3, as DNA: TGTGCCAGCTTTTTTAGTCCTAGCACAGATACGCAGTATTTT.

Comment on this clonotype: One end of the junction fails to match germline, which may point to a read error. V gene TRBV29-1 combines with J gene TRBJ2-1, with 7 bases matching TRBD2. The CDR3 is made up of 15 amino acids. Germline CDR1 SQVTM, CDR2 ANQGSEA. The CDR3 nucleotides are TGCGGCGTTGCGGGGGACCCCCCGTCCTACAATGAGCAGTTCTTC. Protein product: CGVAGDPPSYNEQFF.

There are a few counts of this clonotype. The chain employs TRBV10-3 and TRBJ1-2; 7 positions agree with TRBD1. Germline V CDR1 and CDR2: ENHRY, SYGVKD. With 10 bases clipped from V and 6 bases from J, the junction kept 17 bases outside the gene matches. The CDR3 covers 15 residues. The CDR3 DNA follows: TGTGCCACGAGATACCAACAGGGGCCGGAGGATGGCTACACCTTC. This encodes CATRYQQGPEDGYTF.

The chain is built from TRBV29-1 and TRBJ2-4, with 7 bases lining up with TRBD1. The closer fit of TRBJ2-5 to the DNA end suggests the J call may be wrong. The CDR3 spans 12 residues. Germline CDR1 and CDR2: SQVTM and ANQGSEA. Here the CDR3 DNA reads TGCAGCGTTGAGGAACAGGGGGAGACCCAGTACTTC. This translates into CSVEEQGETQYF.

V usage is TRBV29-1 and J usage is TRBJ2-3, with 11 bases fitting TRBD2. This CDR3 has 13 amino acids. V trimming: 7 bases; J trimming: 6 bases; junction bases outside the gene matches: 6. Germline V gene lookup returns CDR1 SQVTM and CDR2 ANQGSEA. The DNA of the CDR3 is TGCAGCGGTAGCGGGGGGGCAGGGGATACGCAGTATTTT. This translates into CSGSGGAGDTQYF.

This clonotype was found many times. The rearrangement links TRBV20-1 to TRBJ1-2; D gene unclear. Trimming removed 4 bases at V and 2 bases at J, with 11 bases between. The CDR3 covers 13 residues. The germline CDR1 and CDR2 sequences are DFQATT and SNEGSKA (reference sequence). CDR3 residues: CSATQDGNYGYTF. The DNA for the CDR3 is TGCAGTGCTACTCAGGACGGGAACTATGGCTACACCTTC.

This clonotype was picked up a small number of times. This chain uses TRBV7-7 with TRBJ2-5, with TRBD2 identical over 14 bases. Germline V gene data show CDR1 as SSHAT and CDR2 as FNYEAQ (reference sequence). This CDR3 region has 18 residues. Germline trimming cut 0 bases from V and 4 bases from J; bases unmatched to any gene: 7. CDR3 protein: CASSLAATSGGAGETQYF. DNA of the CDR3: TGTGCCAGCAGCTTAGCGGCGACTAGCGGGGGGGCTGGAGAGACCCAGTACTTC. The variable domain in full, completed from reference TRBV7-7 and TRBJ2-5, reads GAGVSQSPRYKVTKRGQDVTLRCDPISSHATLYWYQQALGQGPEFLTYFNYEAQPDKSGLPSDRFSAERPEGSISTLTIQRTEQRDSAMYRCASSLAATSGGAGETQYFGPGTRLLVL.

The V gene is TRBV29-1, the J gene TRBJ2-5; 7 bases line up with TRBD1. Germline CDR1 SQVTM, CDR2 ANQGSEA. The V segment lost 4 bases and the J segment 4 bases; nucleotides outside the gene matches: 6. The CDR3 totals 13 residues. Here the CDR3 reads CSVGQGLGETQYF. The CDR3 nucleotides read TGCAGCGTTGGACAGGGCCTCGGAGAGACCCAGTACTTC.